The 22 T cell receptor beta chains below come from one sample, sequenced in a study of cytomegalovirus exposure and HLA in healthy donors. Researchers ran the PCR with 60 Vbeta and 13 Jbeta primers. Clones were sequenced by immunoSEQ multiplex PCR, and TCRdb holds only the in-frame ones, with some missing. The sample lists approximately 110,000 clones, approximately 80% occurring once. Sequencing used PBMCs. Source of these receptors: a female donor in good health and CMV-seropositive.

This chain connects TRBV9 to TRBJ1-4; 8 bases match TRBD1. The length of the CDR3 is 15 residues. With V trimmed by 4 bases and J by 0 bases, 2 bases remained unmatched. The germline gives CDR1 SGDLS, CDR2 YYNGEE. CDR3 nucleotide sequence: TGTGCCAGCAGCTCGACAGGGGCAACTAATGAAAAACTGTTTTTT. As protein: CASSSTGATNEKLFF.

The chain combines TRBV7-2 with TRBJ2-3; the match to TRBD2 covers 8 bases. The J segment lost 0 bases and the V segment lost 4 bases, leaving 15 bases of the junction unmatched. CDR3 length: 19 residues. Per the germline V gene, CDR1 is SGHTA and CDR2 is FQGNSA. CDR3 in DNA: TGTGCCAGCAGCTCAGCCCGGGCTAGCGGGCCTGCTAGCACAGATACGCAGTATTTT. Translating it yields CASSSARASGPASTDTQYF.

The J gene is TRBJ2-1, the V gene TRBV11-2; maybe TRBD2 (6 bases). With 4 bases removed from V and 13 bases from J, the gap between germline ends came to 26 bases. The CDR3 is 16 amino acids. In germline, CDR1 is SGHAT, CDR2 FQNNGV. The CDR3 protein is CASSWGQNSGYNGQFF. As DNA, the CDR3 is TGTGCCAGCAGCTGGGGCCAGAATAGCGGATACAATGGACAGTTCTTC. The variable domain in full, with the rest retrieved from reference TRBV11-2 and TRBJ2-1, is EAGVAQSPRYKIIEKRQSVAFWCNPISGHATLYWYQQILGQGPKLLIQFQNNGVVDDSQLPKDRFSAERLKGVDSTLKIQPAKLEDSAVYLCASSWGQNSGYNGQFFGPGTRLTVL.

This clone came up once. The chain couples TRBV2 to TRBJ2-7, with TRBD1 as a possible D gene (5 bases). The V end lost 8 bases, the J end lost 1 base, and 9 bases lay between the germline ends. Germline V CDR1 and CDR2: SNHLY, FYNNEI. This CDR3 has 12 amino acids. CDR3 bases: TGTGCCAGCCAGGGCTGGTCCTACGAGCAGTACTTC. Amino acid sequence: CASQGWSYEQYF.

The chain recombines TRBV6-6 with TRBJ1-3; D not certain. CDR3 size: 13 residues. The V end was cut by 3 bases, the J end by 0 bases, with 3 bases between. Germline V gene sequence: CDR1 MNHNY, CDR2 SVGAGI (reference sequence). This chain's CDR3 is CASSYYSGNTIYF. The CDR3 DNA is TGTGCCAGCAGTTATTACTCTGGAAACACCATATATTTT.

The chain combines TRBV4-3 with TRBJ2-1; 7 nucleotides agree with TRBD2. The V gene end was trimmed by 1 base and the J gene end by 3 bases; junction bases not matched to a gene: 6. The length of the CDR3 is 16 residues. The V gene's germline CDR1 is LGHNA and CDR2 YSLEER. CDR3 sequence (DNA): TGCGCCAGCAGCCAAGGCGGGACTACACTCTACAATGAGCAGTTCTTC. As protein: CASSQGGTTLYNEQFF.

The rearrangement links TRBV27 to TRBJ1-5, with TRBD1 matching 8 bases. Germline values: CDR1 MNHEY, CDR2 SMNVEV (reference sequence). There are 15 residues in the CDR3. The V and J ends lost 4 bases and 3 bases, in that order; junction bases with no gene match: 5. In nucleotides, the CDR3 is TGTGCCAGCAGTTCTTGGACAGGGTACAATCAGCCCCAGCATTTT. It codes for CASSSWTGYNQPQHF.

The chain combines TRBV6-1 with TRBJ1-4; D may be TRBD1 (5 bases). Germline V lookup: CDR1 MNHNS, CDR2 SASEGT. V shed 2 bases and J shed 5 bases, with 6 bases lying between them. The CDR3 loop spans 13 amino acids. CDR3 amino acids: CASSERGNEKLFF. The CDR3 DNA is TGTGCCAGCAGTGAACGGGGGAATGAAAAACTGTTTTTT.

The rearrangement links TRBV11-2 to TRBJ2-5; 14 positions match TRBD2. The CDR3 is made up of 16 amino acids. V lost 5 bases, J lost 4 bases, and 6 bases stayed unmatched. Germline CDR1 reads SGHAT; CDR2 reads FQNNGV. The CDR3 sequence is CASSHPGLAGGETQYF. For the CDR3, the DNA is TGTGCCAGCAGCCATCCCGGACTAGCGGGAGGAGAGACCCAGTACTTC.

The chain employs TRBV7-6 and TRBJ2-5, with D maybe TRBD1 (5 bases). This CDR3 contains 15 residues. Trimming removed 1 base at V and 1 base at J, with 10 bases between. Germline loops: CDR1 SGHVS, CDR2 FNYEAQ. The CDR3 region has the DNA TGTGCCAGCAGCTTAGTCAGCAGGGCCCAAGAGACCCAGTACTTC. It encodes CASSLVSRAQETQYF.

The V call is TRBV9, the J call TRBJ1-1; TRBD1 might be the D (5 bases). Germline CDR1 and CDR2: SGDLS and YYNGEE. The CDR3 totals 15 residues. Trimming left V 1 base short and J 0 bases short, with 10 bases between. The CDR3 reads CASSVMGRMNTEAFF. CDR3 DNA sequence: TGTGCCAGCAGCGTAATGGGGCGGATGAACACTGAAGCTTTCTTT.

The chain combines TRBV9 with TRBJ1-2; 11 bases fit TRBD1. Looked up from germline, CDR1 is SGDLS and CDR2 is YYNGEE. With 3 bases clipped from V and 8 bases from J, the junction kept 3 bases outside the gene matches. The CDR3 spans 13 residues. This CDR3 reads CASSGGQGEGYTF. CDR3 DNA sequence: TGTGCCAGCAGCGGGGGACAGGGGGAAGGCTACACCTTC.

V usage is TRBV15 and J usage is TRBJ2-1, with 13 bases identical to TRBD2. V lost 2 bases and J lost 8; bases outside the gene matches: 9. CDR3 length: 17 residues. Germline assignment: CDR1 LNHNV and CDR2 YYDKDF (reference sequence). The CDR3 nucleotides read TGTGCCACCAGCAGAATTACGACTAGCGGGGGGTTCGATGAGCAGTTCTTC. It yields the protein CATSRITTSGGFDEQFF.

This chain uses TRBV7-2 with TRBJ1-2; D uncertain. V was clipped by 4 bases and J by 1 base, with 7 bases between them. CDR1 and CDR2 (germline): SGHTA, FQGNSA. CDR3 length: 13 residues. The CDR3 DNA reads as TGTGCCAGCAGCTCCAGTGGTAACTATGGCTACACCTTC. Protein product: CASSSSGNYGYTF.

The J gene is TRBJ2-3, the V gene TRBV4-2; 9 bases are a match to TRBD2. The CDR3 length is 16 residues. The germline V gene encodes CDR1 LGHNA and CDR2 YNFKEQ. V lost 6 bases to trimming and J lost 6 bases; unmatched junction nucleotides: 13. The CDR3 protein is CASRLERAGGQDTQYF. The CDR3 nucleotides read TGTGCCAGCAGACTCGAAAGGGCGGGGGGGCAGGATACGCAGTATTTT.

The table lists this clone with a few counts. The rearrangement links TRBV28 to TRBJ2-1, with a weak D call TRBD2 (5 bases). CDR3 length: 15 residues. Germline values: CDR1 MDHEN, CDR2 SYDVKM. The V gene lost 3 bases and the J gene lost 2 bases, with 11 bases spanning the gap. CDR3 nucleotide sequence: TGTGCCAGCAGTTTCGGACTGGTTACCTACAATGAGCAGTTCTTC. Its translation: CASSFGLVTYNEQFF.

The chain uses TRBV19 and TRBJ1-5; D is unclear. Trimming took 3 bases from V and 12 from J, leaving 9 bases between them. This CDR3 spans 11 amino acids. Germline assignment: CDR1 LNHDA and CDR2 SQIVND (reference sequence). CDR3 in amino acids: CASSIEGYQHF. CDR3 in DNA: TGTGCCAGTAGTATTGAGGGTTACCAGCATTTT.

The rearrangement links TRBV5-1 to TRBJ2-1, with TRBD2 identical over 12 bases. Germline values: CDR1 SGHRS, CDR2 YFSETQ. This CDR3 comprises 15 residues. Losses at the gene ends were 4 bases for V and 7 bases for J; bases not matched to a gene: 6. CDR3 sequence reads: CASSPWTSGINEQFF. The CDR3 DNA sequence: TGCGCCAGCAGCCCCTGGACTAGCGGGATAAATGAGCAGTTCTTC.

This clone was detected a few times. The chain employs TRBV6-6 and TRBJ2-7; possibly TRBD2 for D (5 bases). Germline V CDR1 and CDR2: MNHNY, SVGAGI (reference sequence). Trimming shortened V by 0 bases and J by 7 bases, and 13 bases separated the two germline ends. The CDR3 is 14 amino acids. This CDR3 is CASSYSRGSKEQYF. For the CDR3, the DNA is TGTGCCAGCAGTTACTCAAGAGGGTCGAAAGAGCAGTACTTC.

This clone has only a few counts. CDR3 nucleotides: TGTGCCAGTACCGGGACTAGCGGGGGGGCCTACGAGCAGTACTTC. Encoded protein: CASTGTSGGAYEQYF. The V call is TRBV19, the J call TRBJ2-7; TRBD2 aligns across 16 bases. J lost 2 bases, V lost 7 bases, and 2 bases had no gene match. Germline V gene lookup returns CDR1 LNHDA and CDR2 SQIVND (reference sequence). This CDR3 region has 15 residues. The full variable domain, rest sourced from reference TRBV19 and TRBJ2-7, is DGGITQSPKYLFRKEGQNVTLSCEQNLNHDAMYWYRQDPGQGLRLIYYSQIVNDFQKGDIAEGYSVSREKKESFPLTVTSAQKNPTAFYLCASTGTSGGAYEQYFGPGTRLTVT.

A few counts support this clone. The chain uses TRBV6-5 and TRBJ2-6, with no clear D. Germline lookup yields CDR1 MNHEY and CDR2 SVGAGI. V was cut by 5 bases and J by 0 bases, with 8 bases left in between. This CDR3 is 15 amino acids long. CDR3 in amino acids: CASSRSVSGANVLTF. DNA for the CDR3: TGTGCCAGCAGTCGGAGCGTCTCTGGGGCCAACGTCCTGACTTTC.

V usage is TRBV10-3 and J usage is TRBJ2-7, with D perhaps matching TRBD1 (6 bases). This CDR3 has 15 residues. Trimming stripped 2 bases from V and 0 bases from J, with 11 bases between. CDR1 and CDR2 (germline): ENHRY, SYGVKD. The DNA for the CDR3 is TGTGCCATCAGTGAGACCAGGGGAAACTCCTACGAGCAGTACTTC. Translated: CAISETRGNSYEQYF.